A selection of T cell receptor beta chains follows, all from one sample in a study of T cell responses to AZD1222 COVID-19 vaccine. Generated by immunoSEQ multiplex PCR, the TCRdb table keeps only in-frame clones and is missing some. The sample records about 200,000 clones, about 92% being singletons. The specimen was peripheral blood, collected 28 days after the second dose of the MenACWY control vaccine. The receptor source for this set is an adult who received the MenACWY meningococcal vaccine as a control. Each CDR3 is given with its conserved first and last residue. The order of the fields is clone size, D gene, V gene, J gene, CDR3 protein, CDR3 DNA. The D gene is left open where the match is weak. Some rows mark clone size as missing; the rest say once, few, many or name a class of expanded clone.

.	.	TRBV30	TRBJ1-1	CAWRGAGTEAFF	TGTGCCTGGAGGGGGGCGGGTACTGAAGCTTTCTTT
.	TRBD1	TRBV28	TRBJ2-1	CASSLRQGLFF	TGTGCCAGCAGTCTAAGACAGGGCCTGTTCTTC
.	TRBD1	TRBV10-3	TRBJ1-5	CAISGEGQNQPQHF	TGTGCCATCAGTGGAGAGGGACAGAATCAGCCCCAGCATTTT
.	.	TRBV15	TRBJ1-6	CATSRVKANNSPLHF	TGTGCCACCAGCAGAGTCAAAGCTAATAATTCACCCCTCCACTTT
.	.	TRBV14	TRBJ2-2	CASSPAWPGELFF	TGTGCCAGCAGCCCAGCTTGGCCCGGGGAGCTGTTTTTT
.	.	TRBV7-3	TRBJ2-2	CASSLAPVQGSGELFF	TGTGCCAGCAGCTTAGCCCCCGTACAGGGTTCCGGGGAGCTGTTTTTT
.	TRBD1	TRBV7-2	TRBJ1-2	CASSLKRQGTLIGYTF	TGTGCCAGCAGCTTAAAGAGACAGGGGACCTTAATAGGCTACACCTTC
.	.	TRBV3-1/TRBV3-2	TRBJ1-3	CASSQAGRGSGNTIYF	TGTGCCAGCAGCCAAGCGGGCAGGGGCTCTGGAAACACCATATATTTT
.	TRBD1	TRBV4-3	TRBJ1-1	CASSQDGQGVEAFF	TGCGCCAGCAGCCAAGACGGACAGGGAGTGGAAGCTTTCTTT
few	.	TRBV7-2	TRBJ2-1	CASSLYRARGEQFF	TGTGCCAGCAGCTTATATCGCGCGCGGGGTGAGCAGTTCTTC
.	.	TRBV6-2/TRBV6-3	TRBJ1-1	CASSYSPRGSSNTEAFF	TGTGCCAGCAGTTATTCGCCGCGGGGCAGCTCGAACACTGAAGCTTTCTTT
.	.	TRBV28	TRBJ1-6	CASRPDRSNSPLHF	TGTGCCAGCAGACCCGACAGGAGCAATTCACCCCTCCACTTT
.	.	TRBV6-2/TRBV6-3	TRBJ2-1	CASSYTPGRQFF	TGTGCCAGCAGTTACACGCCGGGACGGCAGTTCTTC
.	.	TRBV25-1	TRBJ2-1	CASSDTGPVQEQFF	TGTGCCAGCAGTGATACAGGGCCCGTTCAGGAGCAGTTCTTC
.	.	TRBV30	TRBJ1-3	CAWSVEVSGNTIYF	TGTGCCTGGAGTGTAGAAGTCTCTGGAAACACCATATATTTT
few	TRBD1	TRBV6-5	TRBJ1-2	CASSYWADRDGYTF	TGTGCCAGCAGTTACTGGGCGGACAGGGATGGCTACACCTTC
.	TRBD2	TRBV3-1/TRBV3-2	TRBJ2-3	CASSQALAGGPDTQYF	TGTGCCAGCAGCCAAGCCCTAGCGGGAGGTCCAGATACGCAGTATTTT
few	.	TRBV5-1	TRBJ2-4	CASSLSVGDFGNIQYF	TGCGCCAGCAGCTTGAGTGTGGGGGATTTTGGAAACATTCAGTACTTC
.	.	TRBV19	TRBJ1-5	CASSIGGSDGRPQHF	TGTGCCAGTAGTATAGGGGGATCGGACGGGAGGCCCCAGCATTTT
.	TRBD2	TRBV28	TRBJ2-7	CASSPSLAGGFGEQYF	TGTGCCAGCAGTCCTAGTCTAGCGGGAGGGTTCGGCGAGCAGTACTTC
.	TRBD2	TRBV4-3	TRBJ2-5	CASSQGTSGRAGETQYF	TGCGCCAGCAGCCAAGGGACTAGCGGGAGGGCGGGGGAGACCCAGTACTTC
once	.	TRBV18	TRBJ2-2	CASSPSRVSGTGELFF	TGTGCCAGCTCACCAAGTCGGGTCTCGGGCACCGGGGAGCTGTTTTTT
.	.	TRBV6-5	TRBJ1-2	CASSTQTGDYGYTF	TGTGCCAGCAGTACCCAGACAGGTGACTATGGCTACACCTTC
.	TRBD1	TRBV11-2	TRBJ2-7	CASSLAGTGFMSF	TGTGCCAGCAGCTTAGCGGGGACAGGGTTCATGTCCTTC
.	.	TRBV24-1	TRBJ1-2	CATSDRRGGNYGYTF	TGTGCCACCAGTGACCGCCGGGGAGGGAACTATGGCTACACCTTC
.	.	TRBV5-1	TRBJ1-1	CASRSGTNTEAFF	TGCGCCAGCAGATCAGGGACGAACACTGAAGCTTTCTTT
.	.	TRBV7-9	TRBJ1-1	CASSSDRPTEAFF	TGTGCCAGCAGCTCCGACAGGCCCACTGAAGCTTTCTTT
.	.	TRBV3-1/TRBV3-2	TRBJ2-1	CASSPRLGGYNEQFF	TGTGCCAGCAGCCCTCGACTAGGAGGGTACAATGAGCAGTTCTTC
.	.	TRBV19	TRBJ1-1	CASHRQRATEAFF	TGTGCCAGCCACCGTCAGAGGGCCACTGAAGCTTTCTTT
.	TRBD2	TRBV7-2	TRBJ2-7	CASSLAWASGSAEQYF	TGTGCCAGCAGCTTAGCGTGGGCTAGCGGGAGTGCGGAGCAGTACTTC
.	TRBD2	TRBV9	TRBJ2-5	CASSPLREGLETQYF	TGTGCCAGCAGCCCTCTCCGGGAGGGCCTAGAGACCCAGTACTTC
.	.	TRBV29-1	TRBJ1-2	CSVGGPDGGVSYGYTF	TGCAGCGTTGGAGGACCTGACGGGGGTGTATCCTATGGCTACACCTTC
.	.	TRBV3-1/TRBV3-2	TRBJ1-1	CASSQEQWRSMNTEAFF	TGTGCCAGCAGCCAAGAACAGTGGAGGAGCATGAACACTGAAGCTTTCTTT
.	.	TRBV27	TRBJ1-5	CASQNPNQPQHF	TGTGCCAGCCAAAACCCCAATCAGCCCCAGCATTTT
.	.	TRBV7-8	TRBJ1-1	CASSLKQNTEAFF	TGTGCCAGCAGCTTAAAACAGAACACTGAAGCTTTCTTT
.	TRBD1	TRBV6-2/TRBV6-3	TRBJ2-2	CASSGQGGTGELFF	TGTGCCAGCAGCGGACAGGGTGGGACCGGGGAGCTGTTTTTT
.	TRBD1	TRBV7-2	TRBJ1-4	CASSSWTGVEKLFF	TGTGCCAGCAGCTCTTGGACAGGGGTTGAAAAACTGTTTTTT